A selection of T cell receptor beta chains follows, all from one sample in a study of control samples from healthy donors and cancer patients. Libraries were prepared by immunoSEQ multiplex PCR; TCRdb keeps only in-frame clonotypes and omits some of them. The sample has more than 35,000 clones, 65% to 85% seen once. Sequencing input: PBMCs. The receptor set was obtained from a woman aged 55-69 years with lung cancer. Each CDR3 is given with its conserved first and last residue.

V gene: TRBV2
CDR3 protein: CASSASWGQRSYEQYF

V gene: TRBV18
CDR3 protein: CASSPGAATESGELFF

V gene: TRBV20-1
CDR3 protein: CSVQQDTQYF

V gene: TRBV7-3
CDR3 protein: CASSPGGNTIYF

V gene: TRBV12-5
CDR3 protein: CASGSGTSGAWEQYF

V gene: TRBV12-3/TRBV12-4
CDR3 protein: CASSLFRRGYTF

V gene: TRBV7-3
CDR3 protein: CASSRTASRGTGELFF

V gene: TRBV11-3
CDR3 protein: CASSSGTSGRSDTQYF

V gene: TRBV27
CDR3 protein: CAPRGGRRGNTEAFF

V gene: TRBV9
CDR3 protein: CASSSMNTEAFF

V gene: TRBV29-1
CDR3 protein: CSVIQVGNYGYTF

V gene: TRBV10-2
CDR3 protein: CASTLGTGSDRGQNLYEQYF

V gene: TRBV7-9
CDR3 protein: CASITGGQGAKHYGYTF

V gene: TRBV7-2
CDR3 protein: CASSLINGRRYF

V gene: TRBV4-1
CDR3 protein: CASSRSGSSYNEQFF

V gene: TRBV29-1
CDR3 protein: CSVVIEGTGNQPQHF

V gene: TRBV18
CDR3 protein: CASSPDNSPLHF

V gene: TRBV5-6
CDR3 protein: CASSLTDRDTEAFF

V gene: TRBV2
CDR3 protein: CASSIAVLGTQYF

V gene: TRBV9
CDR3 protein: CASSFQGARGNTIYF

V gene: TRBV30
CDR3 protein: CAWSVGRPNSPLHF

V gene: TRBV18
CDR3 protein: CASSPPSGANVLTF

V gene: TRBV11-2
CDR3 protein: CASSLQGSPNYGYTF

V gene: TRBV4-3
CDR3 protein: CASSQPLRGLPGELFF

V gene: TRBV30
CDR3 protein: CAWERPGGNQPQHF

V gene: TRBV5-1
CDR3 protein: CASSLEGALGYTF

V gene: TRBV6-1
CDR3 protein: CASSDVAGGATDTQYF

V gene: TRBV3-1/TRBV3-2
CDR3 protein: CASSQNNNSPLHF

V gene: TRBV3-1/TRBV3-2
CDR3 protein: CASSPSGRALDTQYF

V gene: TRBV7-9
CDR3 protein: CASSSPGLGDYGSTF

V gene: TRBV10-2
CDR3 protein: CAVRGTEAFF

V gene: TRBV9
CDR3 protein: CASSVGYTQETQYF

V gene: TRBV10-3
CDR3 protein: CAISRQQRGEYDEQFF

V gene: TRBV7-2
CDR3 protein: CASRFTTGNTQYF

V gene: TRBV7-9
CDR3 protein: CASSLLGLDYGYTF

V gene: TRBV5-6
CDR3 protein: CASSTTGNFYGYTF

V gene: TRBV12-5
CDR3 protein: CASGWGGIEQFF

V gene: TRBV6-5
CDR3 protein: CASSYSKANQPQHF

V gene: TRBV10-1
CDR3 protein: CATSSTRTGTDTQYF

V gene: TRBV10-1
CDR3 protein: CASSLAGGNEQFF

V gene: TRBV9
CDR3 protein: CASSLSQDRPFYEQYF

V gene: TRBV7-2
CDR3 protein: CASSSSSYNEQFF

V gene: TRBV12-5
CDR3 protein: CARNAAGPCGYTF

V gene: TRBV25-1
CDR3 protein: CASSITGGGNEQFF

V gene: TRBV3-1/TRBV3-2
CDR3 protein: CASSQEGELFF

V gene: TRBV7-3
CDR3 protein: CASKGQGNYGYTF

V gene: TRBV7-9
CDR3 protein: CASRPGLAGAYEQYF

V gene: TRBV6-2/TRBV6-3
CDR3 protein: CASSLTGLIYGYTF